The 13 T cell receptor beta chains presented below share a single source sample, sequenced in a study of tissue T cells after allogeneic stem cell transplantation. Only in-frame clones appear in the TCRdb table, and some are missing; sequencing was by immunoSEQ multiplex PCR. The sample lists 4,000 to 5,000 clones, more than 50% occurring once. Time point in this sample: mouse harvest day 7 after allogeneic transplant. Each mouse received 10^7 T-cell-depleted marrow cells plus 10^6 splenic CD5+ T cells by tail vein. Input material: spleen. The receptors stem from a female BALB/c mouse given C57BL/6 T cells with graft-versus-host disease after an allogeneic hematopoietic cell transplant.

On this clone: Any gene name here is a mouse gene name. The read finishes 1 residue shy of the CDR3 end, and the germline J gene is used to complete it. V is TRBV26 and J is TRBJ2-1; TRBD1 or TRBD2 may be the D gene (5 bases each). This CDR3 has 14 amino acids. The germline gives CDR1 KGHPV, CDR2 FQNQEV (reference sequence). The V and J ends lost 6 bases and 1 base respectively, with 10 bases between them. The CDR3 region is CASRSRDNYAEQFF. Partial CDR3 DNA: TGTGCCAGCAGGTCCCGGGACAACTATGCTGAGCAGTTC.

Notes on this clone: The gene names here belong to mouse. The read ends 1 residue shy of where the CDR3 ends; the end is completed using the germline J gene. The chain combines TRBV26 with TRBJ2-7; the match to TRBD1 covers 11 bases. This CDR3 has 13 residues. The junction had 3 bases not matched to a gene; V was cut back by 4 bases and J by 7 bases. Germline values: CDR1 KGHPV, CDR2 FQNQEV (reference sequence). The sequenced part of the CDR3 DNA is TGTGCCAGCAGTCGGGACAGGGGGGGGGAACAGTAC. Residues: CASSRDRGGEQY. The whole CDR3 protein reads CASSRDRGGEQYF.

Details on this clone: The gene names here belong to mouse. The CDR3 end is not reached by the read, which stops 1 residue before it; the germline J gene fills it in. The rearrangement links TRBV26 to TRBJ1-3; D perhaps matches TRBD1 (6 bases). Germline values: CDR1 KGHPV, CDR2 FQNQEV (reference sequence). The V and J ends lost 6 bases and 0 bases respectively, with 9 bases between them. The CDR3 contains 14 residues. CDR3: CASSTGNSGNTLYF. The covered CDR3 bases are TGTGCCAGCAGCACAGGGAATTCTGGAAATACGCTCTAT.

With respect to this clone: Mouse names are used for the genes. The read stops 1 residue short of the end of the CDR3; the missing end is completed from the germline J gene. The chain combines TRBV1 with TRBJ2-7; 12 positions match TRBD2. V trimming: 4 bases; J trimming: 4 bases; junction bases outside the gene matches: 2. The germline gives CDR1 NSQYPW, CDR2 LRSPGD (reference sequence). This CDR3 comprises 14 residues. CDR3 protein: CTCSGDWGEYEQYF. The sequenced part of the CDR3 DNA is TGCACCTGCAGTGGGGACTGGGGGGAGTATGAACAGTAC. Filled out from reference TRBV1 and TRBJ2-7, the complete variable domain reads VTLLEQNPRWRLVPRGQAVNLRCILKNSQYPWMSWYQQDLQKQLQWLFTLRSPGDKEVKSLPGADYLATRVTDTELRLQVANMSQGRTLYCTCSGDWGEYEQYFGPGTRLTVL.

Comments on this clone: Germline and genes: mouse. The CDR3 end lies 1 residue beyond the end of the read and is filled in from the germline J gene. The chain couples TRBV19 to TRBJ1-4, with D maybe TRBD1 (5 bases). This CDR3 contains 13 residues. Germline values: CDR1 FNHDT, CDR2 SITEND (reference sequence). V gave up 5 bases and J gave up 5 bases, with 10 bases separating them. CDR3 DNA (partial): TGTGCCAGCAGCGGGGGAGGGAACGAAAGATTATTT. Amino acid sequence: CASSGGGNERLF. The full CDR3 protein reads CASSGGGNERLFF.

On this clone itself: Mouse names are used for the genes. The read ends 1 residue shy of where the CDR3 ends; the end is completed using the germline J gene. The genes are TRBV13-2 and TRBJ1-3, with 7 bases matching TRBD1. The CDR3 loop spans 16 amino acids. Germline V CDR1 and CDR2: NNHNN, SYGAGS (reference sequence). V was pared by 2 bases and J by 0 bases, with 5 bases of the junction left unmatched. The CDR3 bases that were read are TGTGCCAGCGGTGAGGGACAGAGTTATTCTGGAAATACGCTCTAT. Protein: CASGEGQSYSGNTLY. The whole CDR3 region reads CASGEGQSYSGNTLYF.

A remark on this clone: Mouse germline and gene names are used. The read ends 1 residue early relative to the CDR3; the germline J gene fills the gap. This chain links TRBV26 with TRBJ1-1; D is perhaps TRBD1 (5 bases). The germline V and J ends were trimmed by 1 base and 6 bases, with 12 bases remaining between them. Germline V gene lookup returns CDR1 KGHPV and CDR2 FQNQEV (reference sequence). This CDR3 comprises 14 residues. Incomplete CDR3 DNA: TGTGCCAGCAGTCTGTACGAGGGGCCGGCAGAAGTCTTC. Translated, it gives CASSLYEGPAEVF. The whole CDR3 region reads CASSLYEGPAEVFF.

Of note for this clone: Gene and germline names: mouse. Read data end 1 residue before the CDR3 end; the end is taken from the germline J gene. The chain couples TRBV20 to TRBJ2-2; D possibly corresponds to TRBD2 (6 bases). The CDR3 has 14 residues. Trimming left V 0 bases short and J 5 bases short, with 10 bases between. Germline V gene data show CDR1 as GFQATS and CDR2 as STVNSAI. The CDR3 protein is CGARDWGETGQLYF. The sequenced CDR3 bases are TGTGGTGCTAGGGACTGGGGAGAAACCGGGCAGCTCTAC.

As to this clone: The gene symbols are mouse symbols. The DNA ends 1 residue before the CDR3 does, and the rest of the CDR3 is filled in from the germline J gene. V and J are TRBV23 and TRBJ2-4; whether TRBD2, the table's D call, matches the DNA was not checked. CDR1 is KGHTA, CDR2 FQNQQP, per germline. The CDR3 totals 14 residues. Partial CDR3 DNA: TGCTCCAGCAGTCAATACTTTAGTCAAAACACCTTGTAC. Amino acids: CSSSQYFSQNTLY. The entire CDR3 protein is CSSSQYFSQNTLYF.

There are a few counts of this clone. Gene names are mouse gene names. The sequenced fragment ends 1 residue before the CDR3 boundary, so the rest is inferred from the germline J gene. The genes are TRBV13-1 and TRBJ2-1; possibly TRBD1 for D (5 bases). The CDR3 is 15 residues long. CDR1 NSHNY and CDR2 SYGAGN come from the germline V gene. V lost 3 bases and J 1 base, leaving 11 bases between the germline ends. Here the CDR3 reads CASSALPGNYAEQFF. The covered CDR3 bases are TGTGCCAGCAGTGCCCTCCCAGGGAACTATGCTGAGCAGTTC.

Details on this clone: Gene names denote mouse genes. The CDR3 end lies 1 residue beyond the end of the read and is filled in from the germline J gene. V is TRBV1 and J is TRBJ2-4, with a weak D call TRBD1 (5 bases). Trimming shortened V by 4 bases and J by 2 bases, and 10 bases separated the two germline ends. CDR3 length: 14 amino acids. Germline V gene sequence: CDR1 NSQYPW, CDR2 LRSPGD (reference sequence). The sequenced CDR3 bases are TGCACCTGCAGTGTGGGAGGGGATCAAAACACCTTGTAC. Residues: CTCSVGGDQNTLY. The whole CDR3 region reads CTCSVGGDQNTLYF.

In this sample, this clone turned up a few times. Here the gene names and germline are mouse. The read terminates 1 residue before the CDR3 end, so the remaining end is supplied by the germline J gene. The chain employs TRBV5 and TRBJ1-3; weak D call: TRBD1 (6 bases). V dropped 0 bases and J dropped 0 bases, with 9 bases sitting between them. The germline gives CDR1 LGHNA, CDR2 YNLKQL (reference sequence). The CDR3 has 16 residues. CDR3 sequence reads: CASSQEGGNSGNTLYF. The covered CDR3 bases are TGTGCCAGCAGCCAAGAGGGGGGCAATTCTGGAAATACGCTCTAT.

Concerning this clone: Mouse germline and gene names are used. The CDR3 is cut off 1 residue early in the read; its end comes from the germline J gene. The chain has TRBV23 and TRBJ1-1; the table assigns TRBD1, which was not confirmed against the DNA. Germline V gene sequence: CDR1 KGHTA, CDR2 FQNQQP. The CDR3 runs 10 residues. The CDR3 DNA, read in part, is TGCTCCAGCAGGGACAGAGAAGTCTTC. It yields the protein CSSRDREVF. The whole CDR3 protein is CSSRDREVFF.